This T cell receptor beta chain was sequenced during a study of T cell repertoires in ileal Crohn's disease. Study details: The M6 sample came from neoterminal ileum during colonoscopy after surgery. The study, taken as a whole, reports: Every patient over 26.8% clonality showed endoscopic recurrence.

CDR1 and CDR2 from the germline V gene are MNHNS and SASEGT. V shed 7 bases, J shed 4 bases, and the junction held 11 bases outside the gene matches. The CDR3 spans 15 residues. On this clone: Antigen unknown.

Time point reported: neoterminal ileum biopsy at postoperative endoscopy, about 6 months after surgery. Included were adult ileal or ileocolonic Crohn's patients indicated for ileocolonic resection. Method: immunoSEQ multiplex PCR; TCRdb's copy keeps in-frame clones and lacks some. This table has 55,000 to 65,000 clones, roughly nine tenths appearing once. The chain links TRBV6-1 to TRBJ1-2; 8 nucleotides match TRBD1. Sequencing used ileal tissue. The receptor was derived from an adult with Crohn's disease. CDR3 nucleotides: TGTGCCAGCACCGAGGGACAGGCAACCCTCTATGGCTACACCTTC. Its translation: CASTEGQATLYGYTF.